What follows describes a single T cell receptor beta chain. A quantity of roughly 0.5 to 1 ug RNA underwent reverse transcription using random hexamers. TCRdb independently ran MiXCR on the immunoSEQ multiplex PCR reads; one entry per CDR3 protein. Among 110,000 or so distinct CDR3 sequences listed, approximately 96% were seen once. The record originates from a study of CD8 T cells in Susac syndrome. Healthy donors constituted the controls, which were matched for age and sex. Germline V lookup: CDR1 LNHDA, CDR2 SQIVND (reference sequence). The V and J ends lost 11 bases and 4 bases, in that order; junction bases with no gene match: 12. The CDR3 sequence is 15 residues long.

The J gene is TRBJ2-1, the V gene TRBV19; TRBD2 aligns across 9 bases. The material sequenced was CD4+ T cells from PBMCs. The sequence came from a human donor in good health. The CDR3 DNA reads as TGTGCCTCCAAAGGGGAACTAGCGGGTTACAATGAGCAGTTCTTC. Protein: CASKGELAGYNEQFF.